What follows are 21 T cell receptor beta chains derived from one specimen sequenced in a study of somatic mutations in cytotoxic T cells in rheumatoid arthritis. Libraries were prepared by immunoSEQ multiplex PCR; TCRdb keeps only in-frame clonotypes and omits some of them. The table has about 20,000 clones, around 85% seen once. Sequenced sample: CD8+ T cells sorted from blood. Source of these receptors: a man aged 40-50 years in good health.

This clone appeared a single time. The rearrangement links TRBV5-5 to TRBJ2-2; a weak D match, TRBD1 (6 bases). Looked up from germline, CDR1 is SGHKS and CDR2 is YYEKEE (reference sequence). There are 16 residues in the CDR3. Trimming shortened V by 2 bases and J by 0 bases, and 11 bases separated the two germline ends. CDR3 amino acids: CASSLRQAANTGELFF. CDR3 DNA: TGTGCCAGCAGCTTACGACAGGCCGCGAACACCGGGGAGCTGTTTTTT.

The chain uses TRBV6-6 and TRBJ2-1; possibly TRBD1 or TRBD2 for D (5 bases each). Trimming pared 5 bases from V and 8 bases from J, leaving 16 bases between. The CDR3 covers 14 residues. From germline, CDR1 is MNHNY and CDR2 SVGAGI (reference sequence). The CDR3 DNA reads as TGTGCCAGCAGTCTAGCAGACACCAGGGATGAGCAGTTCTTC. Translating it yields CASSLADTRDEQFF.

V gene TRBV30 combines with J gene TRBJ2-1; 11 nucleotides align to TRBD2. V was pared by 0 bases and J by 5 bases, with 3 bases of the junction left unmatched. CDR1 is GTSNPN, CDR2 SVGIG, per germline (reference sequence). The CDR3 is 15 residues long. CDR3 sequence (DNA): TGTGCCTGGAGTGTGGGACTAGCGGACAACAATGAGCAGTTCTTC. It yields the protein CAWSVGLADNNEQFF.

The chain employs TRBV27 and TRBJ2-5, with D perhaps TRBD2 (6 bases). The V gene lost 3 bases and the J gene lost 5 bases, with 16 bases spanning the gap. The CDR3 runs to 15 residues. Germline V gene sequence: CDR1 MNHEY, CDR2 SMNVEV (reference sequence). Here the CDR3 reads CASSFWTDRGETQYF. CDR3 DNA: TGTGCCAGCAGTTTTTGGACGGACCGGGGGGAGACCCAGTACTTC.

The rearrangement uses TRBV2 and TRBJ2-6; the D is unclear. The CDR3 is 18 amino acids. Trimming took 0 bases from V and 4 from J, leaving 16 bases between them. Germline CDR1 and CDR2: SNHLY and FYNNEI. CDR3 bases: TGTGCCAGCAGTGAAGCCCTCCCCCCTACGGCCGGGGCCAACGTCCTGACTTTC. Its translation is CASSEALPPTAGANVLTF.

The J gene is TRBJ2-1, the V gene TRBV5-4; D remains ambiguous. Germline V CDR1 and CDR2: SGHNT, YYREEE (reference sequence). V lost 3 bases to trimming and J lost 9 bases, with 10 bases between them. The CDR3 consists of 12 residues. The CDR3 nucleotides are TGTGCCAGCAGCTACCAGTCTGGTGAGCAGTTCTTC. Its translation: CASSYQSGEQFF.

The chain employs TRBV27 and TRBJ2-7, with TRBD2 as a possible D gene (6 bases). The V end lost 6 bases, the J end lost 7 bases, and 10 bases lay between the germline ends. The germline V gene encodes CDR1 MNHEY and CDR2 SMNVEV (reference sequence). There are 11 residues in the CDR3. The CDR3 is CASSHRGEQYF. CDR3 in DNA: TGTGCCAGCAGCCACCGGGGGGAGCAGTACTTC.

V and J are TRBV5-6 and TRBJ1-1; D remains ambiguous. CDR1 is SGHDT and CDR2 is YYEEEE in the germline V gene. Trimming took off 6 bases at V and 1 base at J, with 13 bases between the two ends. The CDR3 extends over 14 amino acids. The CDR3: CASNTSRENTEAFF. The DNA for the CDR3 is TGTGCCAGCAACACGAGCAGAGAGAACACTGAAGCTTTCTTT.

V usage is TRBV7-2 and J usage is TRBJ2-1; D may match TRBD1 or TRBD2 (5 bases each). Trimming stripped 2 bases from V and 8 bases from J, with 22 bases between. The germline V gene encodes CDR1 SGHTA and CDR2 FQGNSA. This CDR3 has 17 amino acids. CDR3 coding DNA: TGTGCCAGCAGCTTAAAAGCCCGGGGCCTACTTGGCGATGAGCAGTTCTTC. It encodes CASSLKARGLLGDEQFF.

The gene calls are TRBV7-9 and TRBJ1-3, with D possibly being TRBD1 (5 bases). Germline CDR1 is SEHNR and CDR2 is FQNEAQ (reference sequence). V lost 4 bases to trimming and J lost 2 bases, with 12 bases between them. The CDR3 extends over 15 amino acids. CDR3 DNA sequence: TGTGCCAGCAGCTCTACAGGTTATACTGGAAACACCATATATTTT. The encoded protein is CASSSTGYTGNTIYF. Full variable domain (rest looked up from reference TRBV7-9 and TRBJ1-3): DTGVSQNPRHKITKRGQNVTFRCDPISEHNRLYWYRQTLGQGPEFLTYFQNEAQLEKSRLLSDRFSAERPKGSFSTLEIQRTEQGDSAMYLCASSSTGYTGNTIYFGEGSWLTVV.

The V call is TRBV28, the J call TRBJ1-5, with TRBD1 as a possible D gene (5 bases). This CDR3 has 16 amino acids. With 6 bases removed from V and 7 bases from J, the gap between germline ends came to 22 bases. Germline loops: CDR1 MDHEN, CDR2 SYDVKM. The CDR3 sequence: CASRLGPEIGGQPQHF. The CDR3 DNA sequence: TGTGCCAGCAGATTAGGTCCCGAGATTGGGGGGCAGCCCCAGCATTTT.

The chain uses TRBV15 and TRBJ1-5, with a possible D match to TRBD1 (6 bases). Trimming pared 5 bases from V and 5 bases from J, leaving 13 bases between. The germline V gene has CDR1 LNHNV and CDR2 YYDKDF (reference sequence). This CDR3 is 14 amino acids long. CDR3 loop: CATSVGGSDQPQHF. CDR3 nucleotide sequence: TGTGCCACCAGCGTGGGGGGCTCGGATCAGCCCCAGCATTTT.

The rearrangement links TRBV7-2 to TRBJ2-1; D is perhaps TRBD2 (7 bases). The CDR3 loop spans 14 amino acids. Trimming cost V 1 base and J 7 bases, with 11 bases left between them. CDR1 and CDR2 from the germline V gene are SGHTA and FQGNSA. Here the CDR3 DNA reads TGTGCCAGCAGCTTAGGGGGAGGGGGTAATGAGCAGTTCTTC. Protein product: CASSLGGGGNEQFF. Full variable domain (missing parts from reference TRBV7-2 and TRBJ2-1): GAGVSQSPSNKVTEKGKDVELRCDPISGHTALYWYRQSLGQGLEFLIYFQGNSAPDKSGLPSDRFSAERTGGSVSTLTIQRTQQEDSAVYLCASSLGGGGNEQFFGPGTRLTVL.

This clone was seen once. This sequence joins TRBV15 and TRBJ2-5, with TRBD1 identical over 7 bases. Germline loops: CDR1 LNHNV, CDR2 YYDKDF (reference sequence). This CDR3 spans 13 amino acids. Unmatched junction bases numbered 6, after V lost 9 bases and J lost 2 bases. CDR3 amino acids: CATTRQGQETQYF. The CDR3 bases are TGTGCCACAACTAGACAGGGACAAGAGACCCAGTACTTC.

This clone turned up a few times. The J gene is TRBJ2-2, the V gene TRBV7-9; 7 bases match TRBD1. V trimming: 6 bases; J trimming: 1 base; junction bases outside the gene matches: 8. The CDR3 loop spans 16 amino acids. The germline V gene has CDR1 SEHNR and CDR2 FQNEAQ (reference sequence). The CDR3 nucleotides are TGTGCCAGCAGTCCTACCGGGACAGAGAACACCGGGGAGCTGTTTTTT. Amino acids: CASSPTGTENTGELFF.

This sequence joins TRBV6-5 and TRBJ2-3; D call uncertain. CDR1 and CDR2 (germline): MNHEY, SVGAGI. This CDR3 contains 14 residues. V was clipped by 8 bases and J by 4 bases, with 16 bases between them. CDR3 sequence (DNA): TGTGCCAGCGGCCTATCCCCCGGGCCAGATACGCAGTATTTT. Translating it yields CASGLSPGPDTQYF.

This clone was counted once. This rearrangement joins TRBV11-2 to TRBJ1-5; possible D gene TRBD1, 5 bases. Germline-derived CDR1 and CDR2 are SGHAT and FQNNGV. V shed 5 bases and J shed 1 base, with 18 bases lying between them. The CDR3 runs 17 residues. The CDR3 DNA follows: TGTGCCAGCAGCCTCCGTGGGGGTGATTGGAGCAATCAGCCCCAGCATTTT. Its protein product is CASSLRGGDWSNQPQHF. Supplemented by reference TRBV11-2 and TRBJ1-5, the full variable domain reads EAGVAQSPRYKIIEKRQSVAFWCNPISGHATLYWYQQILGQGPKLLIQFQNNGVVDDSQLPKDRFSAERLKGVDSTLKIQPAKLEDSAVYLCASSLRGGDWSNQPQHFGDGTRLSIL.

The chain recombines TRBV4-1 with TRBJ2-3; possibly TRBD2 for D (6 bases). The germline V gene has CDR1 MGHRA and CDR2 YSYEKL. V shed 1 base and J shed 1 base, with 18 bases lying between them. This CDR3 is 18 amino acids long. The CDR3 is CASSQGLRGSGGTDTQYF. The CDR3 DNA is TGCGCCAGCAGCCAAGGGCTTAGGGGCTCGGGGGGCACAGATACGCAGTATTTT.

The rearrangement uses TRBV13 and TRBJ2-7; D remains unclear. The CDR3 runs to 15 residues. Trimming removed 0 bases from V and 0 bases from J, with 9 bases in between. Germline CDR1 and CDR2: PRHDT and FYEKMQ (reference sequence). The CDR3 protein is CASSLGFGVSYEQYF. CDR3 in DNA: TGTGCCAGCAGCTTAGGTTTCGGCGTCTCCTACGAGCAGTACTTC.

The chain recombines TRBV2 with TRBJ2-5; 10 positions match TRBD1. CDR1 is SNHLY, CDR2 FYNNEI, per germline. The CDR3 length is 13 residues. Unmatched junction bases numbered 5, after V lost 9 bases and J lost 4 bases. The CDR3 DNA is TGTGCCAGAGGAGGACAGGGGGGAGAGACCCAGTACTTC. Protein: CARGGQGGETQYF.

In its sample, this clone was seen once. The CDR3 spells CASSLGLANTGELFF. The CDR3 bases are TGTGCCAGCAGCTTGGGACTAGCGAACACCGGGGAGCTGTTTTTT. The chain has TRBV5-6 and TRBJ2-2; a weak D match, TRBD2 (6 bases). This CDR3 has 15 amino acids. Germline V gene data show CDR1 as SGHDT and CDR2 as YYEEEE. Between the trimmed V and J ends, which lost 0 bases and 0 bases, there was a span of 6 bases.